This T cell receptor beta chain was sequenced for a study of blood T cell repertoires in COVID-19. The overall study: COVID-19 samples from acute and convalescent phases originated in the United States, Italy and Spain. T cells, B-cell-depleted T cells, or PBMCs supplied cDNA or gDNA.

Per the study methods: Amplified reference gene primers provided the basis for estimating nucleated cell counts. Using immunoSEQ multiplex PCR, the repertoire was profiled, and TCRdb retains in-frame clones only, with some absent. V and J calls and clone size follow that table, whereas D and trimming were derived from the DNA. Of nearly 90,000 clones listed, about nine tenths are singletons. Sequences were obtained from peripheral blood. The clonotype originates from a man aged 55-75 years with acute or convalescent COVID-19.

The CDR3 bases are TGCGCCAGCAGCTCTGGTATTTTGGCGACGCCTCTTGGGCCGTACTACGAGCAGTACTTC. Encoded protein: CASSSGILATPLGPYYEQYF. The J gene is TRBJ2-7, the V gene TRBV5-1, with unresolved D. Germline lookup yields CDR1 SGHRS and CDR2 YFSETQ. V lost 3 bases, J lost 3 bases, and 31 bases lay in between. The CDR3 extends over 20 amino acids.